This TCR beta chain derives from a study of blood T cells in healthy people across ages. At the level of the study: About one barcoded beta molecule per two T cells was the capture yield of template switching. The study's findings and limits: A greater number of naive CD4+ cells and higher diversity distinguished long-lived donors from aged donors.

In this sample, this clonotype turned up a few times. Antigen unknown. Germline CDR1 KGHSH, CDR2 LQKENI. The CDR3 has 13 amino acids. Trimming stripped 0 bases from V and 11 bases from J, with 13 bases between. The authors ran a second PCR of about 7 to 11 cycles using a sample-barcoded 5' primer and a J-beta primer mix. TCRdb reanalysed the 5' RACE reads using MiXCR and keeps one entry per CDR3 protein. This sample carries about 590,000 distinct CDR3 sequences, under 30% of them seen once, and the ten largest clones take less than 20%. The study recruited healthy Caucasian donors from Russia who were aged roughly 6 to 95.

The chain carries TRBV18 and TRBJ1-1; D gene uncertain. The sample taken for sequencing was blood. This TCR was sampled from a woman of 80 years or more in good health. CDR3: CASSPPSALGAFF. The CDR3, as DNA: TGTGCCAGCTCACCACCTTCGGCACTCGGCGCTTTCTTT.